Listed below are T cell receptor beta chains from one sample, sequenced in a study of cytomegalovirus exposure and HLA in healthy donors. This table comes from immunoSEQ multiplex PCR, and its TCRdb copy is limited to in-frame clones, with some not included. The sample has about 140,000 clones, over 70% seen once; the top ten hold under 7.5%. Specimen: PBMCs. Every receptor here comes from a middle-aged man in good health and CMV-seropositive. The CDR3 runs from the conserved cysteine through the conserved F or W. A D gene is named only where the DNA matches it firmly. The listing skips clone size in some rows; elsewhere it reads once, few, many or a size class.

j_call v_call d_call clone_size cdr3_aa cdr3_nt
TRBJ2-7 TRBV25-1 - few CASSETAYPYEQYF TGTGCCAGCAGTGAGACAGCATATCCCTACGAGCAGTACTTC
TRBJ2-7 TRBV19 - - CASSPQGDYEQYF TGTGCCAGTAGCCCCCAAGGGGACTACGAGCAGTACTTC
TRBJ1-6 TRBV7-2 TRBD1 - CASSLARTGQGSPLHF TGTGCCAGCAGCTTAGCACGGACAGGGCAGGGGTCACCCCTCCACTTT
TRBJ2-1 TRBV18 TRBD2 - CASSPAGTSYNEQFF TGTGCCAGCTCACCTGCCGGGACTAGCTATAACGAGCAGTTCTTC
TRBJ2-5 TRBV2 TRBD2 - CASSVPAGFQETQYF TGTGCCAGCAGTGTTCCAGCGGGATTCCAAGAGACCCAGTACTTC
TRBJ2-1 TRBV7-9 - - CASSSYVRTSSYNEQFF TGTGCCAGCAGCTCCTATGTCCGGACAAGCTCCTACAATGAGCAGTTCTTC
TRBJ1-2 TRBV5-1 - - CASSLGQANYGYTF TGCGCCAGCAGCTTGGGACAGGCGAACTATGGCTACACCTTC
TRBJ1-2 TRBV19 - few CASSIKGTNYGYTF TGTGCCAGTAGTATAAAGGGGACTAACTATGGCTACACCTTC
TRBJ2-1 TRBV15 TRBD1 - CATSRGRGTGYNEQFF TGTGCCACCAGCAGAGGCAGAGGGACAGGGTACAATGAGCAGTTCTTC
TRBJ2-5 TRBV7-2 TRBD2 - CASRLAGVETQYF TGTGCCAGCAGGCTAGCGGGAGTAGAGACCCAGTACTTC
TRBJ2-1 TRBV11-2 - - CASSFPTSNEQFF TGTGCCAGCAGCTTCCCCACCAGCAATGAGCAGTTCTTC
TRBJ1-2 TRBV5-8 - - CASSLAEGVIYGYTF TGTGCCAGCAGCTTGGCCGAGGGGGTTATCTATGGCTACACCTTC
TRBJ1-4 TRBV28 - once CASSLYGRVDSEEKLFF TGTGCCAGCAGTTTATATGGCAGGGTAGATTCGGAGGAAAAACTGTTTTTT
TRBJ2-7 TRBV10-1 - - CASSERRTGTYEQYF TGCGCCAGCAGTGAGAGGCGGACGGGGACCTACGAGCAGTACTTC
TRBJ1-5 TRBV28 - once CASSKQAPGSRLYSNQPQHF TGTGCCAGCAGCAAACAGGCCCCCGGGTCTCGTTTATATAGCAATCAGCCCCAGCATTTT
TRBJ2-7 TRBV27 - - CASSRGSSYEQYF TGTGCCAGCAGCAGAGGGTCGTCCTACGAGCAGTACTTC
TRBJ2-7 TRBV7-8 - - CASSLRRRQARTPSYEQYF TGTGCCAGCAGCTTACGCAGACGCCAAGCGAGGACACCCTCCTACGAGCAGTACTTC
TRBJ2-1 TRBV6-5 - - CASSIDSGWHNEQFF TGTGCCAGCAGTATAGACTCGGGTTGGCACAATGAGCAGTTCTTC
TRBJ1-4 TRBV28 TRBD1 - CASSPPGTAYEKLFF TGTGCCAGCAGTCCACCCGGGACAGCGTATGAAAAACTGTTTTTT